Listed here is a single TCR beta chain. Its antigen is unknown. TCRdb ran MiXCR on the 5' RACE reads and lists one entry per CDR3 protein. The sample holds 540,000 or so distinct CDR3 sequences; around 21% are singletons and the top ten take roughly an eighth. These data originate in a study of T-cell memory formation after mild COVID-19. Study outcomes and limitations: Cross-reactive memory apparently joined, as some responding clones appeared in pre-infection memory. Clones which contracted sat mainly in CM and EM if CD4+, and in EMRA if CD8+.

Trimming cost V 3 bases and J 6 bases, with 15 bases left between them. CDR1 is DFQATT and CDR2 is SNEGSKA in the germline V gene (reference sequence). The CDR3 is 14 residues long. The rearrangement joins TRBV20-1 to TRBJ1-5; D is perhaps TRBD1 (6 bases). Input material: PBMCs or a T cell subset sorted from them (not recorded which). The TCR comes from an adult woman who had mild COVID-19 (a few samples of this study predate the infection). Cell type and time point are not known. CDR3 loop: CSARQTGHGQPQHF. CDR3 bases: TGCAGTGCTAGGCAAACAGGGCATGGTCAGCCCCAGCATTTT.